This T cell receptor (beta chain) was profiled in a study of control samples from healthy donors and cancer patients. Trimming shortened V by 4 bases and J by 6 bases, and 15 bases separated the two germline ends. There are 14 residues in the CDR3. Per the germline V gene, CDR1 is MDHEN and CDR2 is SYDVKM. Assay used: immunoSEQ multiplex PCR; TCRdb lists only in-frame clones, some missing. The table has around 150,000 clones, 96% seen once. Input material: blood. This sequence joins TRBV28 and TRBJ1-1; perhaps TRBD1 as D (5 bases). This sequence originates from a woman between 25 and 40 years old in good health. This CDR3 is CASSYKGPRAEAFF. In nucleotides, the CDR3 is TGTGCCAGCAGTTATAAGGGGCCCAGGGCTGAAGCTTTCTTT.